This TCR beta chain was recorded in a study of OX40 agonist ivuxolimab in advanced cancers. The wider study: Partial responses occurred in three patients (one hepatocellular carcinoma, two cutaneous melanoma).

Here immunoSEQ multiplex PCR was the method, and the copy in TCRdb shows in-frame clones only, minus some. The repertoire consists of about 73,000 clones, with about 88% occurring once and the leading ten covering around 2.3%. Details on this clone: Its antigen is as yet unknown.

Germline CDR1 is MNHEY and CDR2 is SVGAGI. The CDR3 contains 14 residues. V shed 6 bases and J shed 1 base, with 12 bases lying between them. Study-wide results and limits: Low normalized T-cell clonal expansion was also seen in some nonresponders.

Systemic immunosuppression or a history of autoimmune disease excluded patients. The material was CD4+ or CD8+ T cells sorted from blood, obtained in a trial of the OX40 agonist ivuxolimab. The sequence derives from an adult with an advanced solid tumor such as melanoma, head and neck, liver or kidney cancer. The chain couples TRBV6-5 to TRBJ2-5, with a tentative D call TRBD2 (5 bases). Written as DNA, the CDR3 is TGTGCCAGCAGAACGGGATGGGGCCAAGAGACCCAGTACTTC. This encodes CASRTGWGQETQYF.